This TCR beta chain derives from a study of blood T cell repertoires in COVID-19. Study details: PBMCs, B-cell-depleted T cells, or T cells provided the cDNA or gDNA that made up the material.

Only in-frame clones appear in the TCRdb table, and some are missing; sequencing was by immunoSEQ multiplex PCR. Here the sample spans roughly 100,000 clones, approximately 83% being singletons. CDR3 size: 15 residues. Trimming left V 0 bases short and J 6 bases short, with 14 bases between. The germline V gene has CDR1 LNHNV and CDR2 YYDKDF (reference sequence). The sample was peripheral blood. The sequence came from an elderly woman with active or convalescent COVID-19. V usage is TRBV15 and J usage is TRBJ1-2; D remains unclear. The CDR3 here is CATSRDTGVLDGYTF. CDR3 nucleotides: TGTGCCACCAGCAGAGATACCGGGGTGTTAGATGGCTACACCTTC.